These 32 T cell receptor beta chains came from one sample sequenced in a study of CD8 T cells in Susac syndrome. With random hexamers, reverse transcription was performed on about 0.45 to 1 ug of RNA. TCRdb recomputed calls from the immunoSEQ multiplex PCR reads with MiXCR, one row per CDR3 protein. The sample lists roughly 150,000 distinct CDR3 sequences, roughly 94% occurring once. What was sequenced was CD8+ T cells from PBMCs. These TCRs come from a human donor with multiple sclerosis.

The CDR3 loop reads CATSRGSYEQYF. CDR3 in DNA: TGTGCCACCAGCAGAGGGTCTTACGAGCAGTACTTC. The chain uses TRBV15 and TRBJ2-7; no clear D. Deletions cut 1 base from V and 4 bases from J, with 5 bases between. The germline gives CDR1 LNHNV, CDR2 YYDKDF (reference sequence). CDR3 size: 12 residues. The full variable domain, with the rest looked up from reference TRBV15 and TRBJ2-7, is DAMVIQNPRYQVTQFGKPVTLSCSQTLNHNVMYWYQQKSSQAPKLLFHYYDKDFNNEADTPDNFQSRRPNTSFCFLDIRSPGLGDTAMYLCATSRGSYEQYFGPGTRLTVT.

The rearrangement uses TRBV10-3 and TRBJ2-3; D possibly corresponds to TRBD2 (7 bases). CDR1 is ENHRY and CDR2 is SYGVKD in the germline V gene. The V end was cut by 2 bases, the J end by 2 bases, with 11 bases between. There are 15 residues in the CDR3. The CDR3 is CAISEAGASTDTQYF. The CDR3 DNA sequence: TGTGCCATCAGTGAGGCGGGGGCTTCCACAGATACGCAGTATTTT.

J is TRBJ2-2 and V is TRBV13; D perhaps matches TRBD2 (5 bases). This CDR3 is 14 amino acids long. V was clipped by 7 bases and J by 4 bases, with 13 bases between them. Germline CDR1 and CDR2: PRHDT and FYEKMQ (reference sequence). The CDR3 is CASNLGRRTGELFF. Here the CDR3 DNA reads TGTGCCAGCAACCTAGGGAGACGCACCGGGGAGCTGTTTTTT.

The chain has TRBV11-2 and TRBJ1-1; no clear D gene. V gave up 2 bases and J gave up 6 bases, with 4 bases separating them. The CDR3 runs to 11 residues. CDR1 and CDR2 (germline): SGHAT, FQNNGV. The CDR3 coding sequence is TGTGCCAGCAGCTTACCCCCTGAAGCTTTCTTT. This codes for CASSLPPEAFF.

This clonotype was counted a single time. The rearrangement links TRBV7-9 to TRBJ1-1; D gene unclear. Per germline, CDR1 SEHNR and CDR2 FQNEAQ (reference sequence). The CDR3 totals 15 residues. Trimming cost V 5 bases and J 9 bases, with 22 bases left between them. CDR3 nucleotide sequence: TGTGCCAGCAGCCCTACCAGACAAGGCCAAAGGAAAGCTTTCTTT. Amino acids: CASSPTRQGQRKAFF.

This chain connects TRBV13 to TRBJ1-2; no clear D gene. Trimming stripped 0 bases from V and 7 bases from J, with 15 bases between. Germline loops: CDR1 PRHDT, CDR2 FYEKMQ (reference sequence). The CDR3 length is 15 residues. This CDR3 is CASSLGATRVLGYTF. The CDR3 DNA reads as TGTGCCAGCAGCTTAGGAGCAACCCGTGTTCTTGGCTACACCTTC.

The chain employs TRBV7-9 and TRBJ1-4; the D is unclear. V was cut by 1 base and J by 3 bases, with 9 bases left in between. The CDR3 has 15 residues. Germline V lookup: CDR1 SEHNR, CDR2 FQNEAQ (reference sequence). The CDR3 region has the DNA TGTGCCAGCAGCTTAGGTCCGACGGCTAATGAAAAACTGTTTTTT. Translated, it gives CASSLGPTANEKLFF.

The rearrangement links TRBV20-1 to TRBJ2-3; 8 bases align to TRBD2. The germline CDR1 and CDR2 sequences are DFQATT and SNEGSKA (reference sequence). Trimming at V came to 0 bases and at J to 1 base, leaving 9 bases not matched to a gene. CDR3 length: 17 residues. The CDR3 region has the DNA TGCAGTGCTAGAGAGCGGGGGGCCTCTCGGCGCACAGATACGCAGTATTTT. Translating it yields CSARERGASRRTDTQYF.

The chain carries TRBV28 and TRBJ2-6; D is ambiguous. Between the trimmed V and J ends, which lost 4 bases and 2 bases, there was a span of 0 bases. The germline V gene has CDR1 MDHEN and CDR2 SYDVKM. The CDR3 is made up of 12 amino acids. The CDR3 spells CASSSGANVLTF. CDR3 bases: TGTGCCAGCAGTTCTGGGGCCAACGTCCTGACTTTC. The full variable domain, in which reference TRBV28 and TRBJ2-6 provide the parts outside the CDR3, is DVKVTQSSRYLVKRTGEKVFLECVQDMDHENMFWYRQDPGLGLRLIYFSYDVKMKEKGDIPEGYSVSREKKERFSLILESASTNQTSMYLCASSSGANVLTFGAGSRLTVL.

The chain is built from TRBV9 and TRBJ2-1; TRBD1 matches at 7 bases. The germline CDR1 and CDR2 sequences are SGDLS and YYNGEE. The CDR3 sequence is 15 residues long. V shed 4 bases, J shed 3 bases, and the junction held 7 bases outside the gene matches. The CDR3 here is CASSSRDSLYNEQFF. In nucleotides, the CDR3 is TGTGCCAGCAGCTCACGGGACAGTCTCTACAATGAGCAGTTCTTC.

This clonotype was detected only once. The chain combines TRBV14 with TRBJ1-2; 9 bases fit TRBD1. Losses at the gene ends were 2 bases for V and 4 bases for J; bases not matched to a gene: 11. This CDR3 comprises 17 residues. Germline V gene data show CDR1 as SGHDN and CDR2 as FVKESK. The CDR3 here is CASSQYRRGQGGYGYTF. The CDR3 nucleotides are TGTGCCAGCAGCCAATACAGACGGGGACAGGGCGGCTATGGCTACACCTTC.

The CDR3 loop reads CAISVNSGDIQYF. The CDR3 nucleotides are TGTGCCATCAGTGTAAACTCGGGGGACATTCAGTACTTC. This chain connects TRBV10-3 to TRBJ2-4; D is possibly TRBD2 (6 bases). This CDR3 has 13 amino acids. The V gene lost 4 bases and the J gene lost 8 bases, with 12 bases spanning the gap. The germline V gene encodes CDR1 ENHRY and CDR2 SYGVKD.

The rearrangement joins TRBV6-6 to TRBJ1-2, with D maybe TRBD1 (6 bases). The CDR3 totals 16 residues. Trimming removed 0 bases at V and 5 bases at J, with 16 bases between. Germline V gives CDR1 MNHNY, CDR2 SVGAGI (reference sequence). The DNA of the CDR3 is TGTGCCAGCAGTTACTCGACGGCAGGGGAACGATATGGCTACACCTTC. Its protein product is CASSYSTAGERYGYTF.

J is TRBJ1-1 and V is TRBV20-1, with TRBD1 as a possible D gene (5 bases). Per the germline V gene, CDR1 is DFQATT and CDR2 is SNEGSKA (reference sequence). Between the trimmed V and J ends, which lost 2 bases and 2 bases, there was a span of 12 bases. The CDR3 is 14 amino acids. CDR3 residues: CSARPDTSNTEAFF. In nucleotides, the CDR3 is TGCAGTGCTAGACCGGACACTAGTAACACTGAAGCTTTCTTT.

The chain links TRBV6-2 or TRBV6-3 to TRBJ2-3, with a tentative D call TRBD2 (6 bases). The germline V gene encodes CDR1 MNHEY and CDR2 SVGEGT. The CDR3 consists of 14 residues. Trimming removed 2 bases from V and 4 bases from J, with 10 bases in between. The CDR3 sequence: CASSYSPGADTQYF. DNA of the CDR3: TGTGCCAGCAGTTACAGCCCGGGAGCAGATACGCAGTATTTT.

The CDR3 is CASSFGDRPLRNTQYF. Here the CDR3 DNA reads TGTGCCAGCAGCTTCGGCGACAGGCCCCTCAGGAATACGCAGTATTTT. V and J are TRBV5-6 and TRBJ2-3, with D perhaps matching TRBD1 (6 bases). Germline V gene data show CDR1 as SGHDT and CDR2 as YYEEEE. Between the trimmed V and J ends, which lost 2 bases and 7 bases, there was a span of 20 bases. This CDR3 region has 16 residues.

CDR3 amino acids: CASDASPSGQGDTQYF. CDR3 nucleotide sequence: TGTGCCAGCGATGCTAGCCCTAGCGGGCAGGGGGATACGCAGTATTTT. This chain joins TRBV6-6 and TRBJ2-3; TRBD2 matches at 8 bases. Trimming removed 8 bases from V and 6 bases from J; junction bases left unmatched: 16. CDR1 and CDR2 (germline): MNHNY, SVGAGI (reference sequence). The CDR3 loop spans 16 amino acids.

V is TRBV29-1 and J is TRBJ2-7; the match to TRBD1 covers 9 bases. V was pared by 5 bases and J by 4 bases, with 3 bases of the junction left unmatched. This CDR3 has 12 amino acids. Germline V CDR1 and CDR2: SQVTM, ANQGSEA. The CDR3: CSVIGQGYEQYF. For the CDR3, the DNA is TGCAGCGTTATTGGACAGGGGTACGAGCAGTACTTC.

CDR3 bases: TGTGCCAGCAGCTTAGCGCCCTCCCGGACCTACGAGCAGTACTTC. This sequence encodes CASSLAPSRTYEQYF. J is TRBJ2-7 and V is TRBV7-9; D gene unclear. The CDR3 length is 15 residues. The ends were cut back, 0 bases at V and 2 bases at J, with 11 bases in the middle. Germline values: CDR1 SEHNR, CDR2 FQNEAQ (reference sequence).

This chain uses TRBV15 with TRBJ2-1; D remains ambiguous. CDR3 length equals 16 residues. V dropped 8 bases and J dropped 4 bases, with 21 bases sitting between them. Germline V gene sequence: CDR1 LNHNV, CDR2 YYDKDF (reference sequence). The CDR3 loop reads CATGPWLRIMYNEQFF. The CDR3 DNA is TGTGCCACCGGTCCTTGGTTGCGGATAATGTACAATGAGCAGTTCTTC.

The chain combines TRBV28 with TRBJ2-7; 7 nucleotides line up with TRBD2. Germline V lookup: CDR1 MDHEN, CDR2 SYDVKM. V shed 4 bases, J shed 2 bases, and the junction held 8 bases outside the gene matches. The CDR3 length is 15 residues. In DNA, the CDR3 is TGTGCCAGCAGTTCACATGGCGGGGGACCCTACGAGCAGTACTTC. Translating gives CASSSHGGGPYEQYF.

The chain combines TRBV9 with TRBJ2-7; D may match TRBD1 or TRBD2 (5 bases each). The CDR3 totals 15 residues. Trimming removed 5 bases at V and 5 bases at J, with 20 bases between. CDR1 SGDLS and CDR2 YYNGEE come from the germline V gene. The chain's CDR3 is CASSSGTLRSDEQYF. The CDR3 DNA is TGTGCCAGCAGTTCTGGGACGCTCAGGTCGGACGAGCAGTACTTC.

This sequence joins TRBV29-1 and TRBJ2-1; unclear D gene. Germline V CDR1 and CDR2: SQVTM, ANQGSEA. The CDR3 is made up of 13 amino acids. V lost 6 bases to trimming and J lost 5 bases, with 14 bases between them. The CDR3 bases are TGCAGCGTCATAGACGGGTCCAACAATGAGCAGTTCTTC. Its translation is CSVIDGSNNEQFF.

This clonotype has a single count. This sequence joins TRBV14 and TRBJ2-7; D not resolved. The germline V gene has CDR1 SGHDN and CDR2 FVKESK. CDR3 length: 15 residues. V dropped 1 base and J dropped 2 bases, with 12 bases sitting between them. The CDR3 region is CASSQGRSRAYEQYF. The CDR3 nucleotides are TGTGCCAGCAGCCAAGGGCGGTCTAGGGCCTACGAGCAGTACTTC.

The genes are TRBV5-1 and TRBJ2-5; 11 bases map to TRBD2. CDR1 is SGHRS, CDR2 YFSETQ, per germline. The CDR3 is 16 amino acids. V was pared by 1 base and J by 1 base, with 3 bases of the junction left unmatched. Here the CDR3 DNA reads TGCGCCAGCAGCTTGTATCTAGCGGGGGGCCAAGAGACCCAGTACTTC. Its protein is CASSLYLAGGQETQYF. Based on the CDR3 plus reference TRBV5-1 and TRBJ2-5, the full variable domain is KAGVTQTPRYLIKTRGQQVTLSCSPISGHRSVSWYQQTPGQGLQFLFEYFSETQRNKGNFPGRFSGRQFSNSRSEMNVSTLELGDSALYLCASSLYLAGGQETQYFGPGTRLLVL.

The chain employs TRBV19 and TRBJ1-1; D uncertain. CDR3 size: 13 residues. From germline, CDR1 is LNHDA and CDR2 SQIVND (reference sequence). V lost 0 bases and J lost 7, with 9 bases in between. The CDR3: CASSIDRVGEAFF. The CDR3 nucleotides are TGTGCCAGTAGTATAGATCGTGTAGGTGAAGCTTTCTTT.

This sequence joins TRBV25-1 and TRBJ2-1; D not resolved. The CDR3 consists of 16 residues. V gave up 1 base and J gave up 2 bases, with 12 bases separating them. Looked up from germline, CDR1 is MGHDK and CDR2 is SYGVNS. The CDR3 reads CASSELSRNAYNEQFF. The CDR3 DNA reads as TGTGCCAGCAGTGAATTATCAAGAAACGCCTACAATGAGCAGTTCTTC.

The chain uses TRBV18 and TRBJ2-4, with D perhaps TRBD1 (5 bases). Germline-derived CDR1 and CDR2 are KGHSH and LQKENI. Trimming took off 3 bases at V and 1 base at J, with 13 bases between the two ends. The CDR3 contains 16 residues. The CDR3 coding sequence is TGTGCCAGCTCACCGATGCAGGGTCTGGCCAAAAACATTCAGTACTTC. It codes for CASSPMQGLAKNIQYF.

The V call is TRBV20-1, the J call TRBJ2-7; D not certain. Trimming pared 3 bases from V and 2 bases from J, leaving 11 bases between. Germline CDR1 reads DFQATT; CDR2 reads SNEGSKA (reference sequence). The CDR3 is 13 amino acids. CDR3: CSARPESTYEQYF. The CDR3 DNA follows: TGCAGTGCTAGGCCCGAGAGTACCTACGAGCAGTACTTC.

The rearrangement links TRBV5-1 to TRBJ2-4; D may be TRBD1 or TRBD2 (5 bases each). The CDR3 extends over 16 amino acids. V lost 4 bases, J lost 0 bases, and 14 bases lay in between. From germline, CDR1 is SGHRS and CDR2 YFSETQ. The chain's CDR3 is CASSLSGPRAKNIQYF. CDR3 coding DNA: TGCGCCAGCAGCCTCTCGGGGCCCCGAGCCAAAAACATTCAGTACTTC. The whole variable domain, remainder taken from reference TRBV5-1 and TRBJ2-4, is KAGVTQTPRYLIKTRGQQVTLSCSPISGHRSVSWYQQTPGQGLQFLFEYFSETQRNKGNFPGRFSGRQFSNSRSEMNVSTLELGDSALYLCASSLSGPRAKNIQYFGAGTRLSVL.

The rearrangement joins TRBV27 to TRBJ2-4, with D perhaps TRBD2 (6 bases). CDR1 and CDR2 from the germline V gene are MNHEY and SMNVEV (reference sequence). Deletions cut 3 bases from V and 7 bases from J, with 16 bases between. This CDR3 is 15 amino acids long. Here the CDR3 DNA reads TGTGCCAGCAGTTTTGCGGGGAGCCCCGTGAACATTCAGTACTTC. Translating gives CASSFAGSPVNIQYF.

The V and J genes are TRBV27 and TRBJ1-1, with D hard to call. The V and J ends lost 2 bases and 3 bases respectively, with 10 bases between them. This CDR3 is 14 amino acids long. Per germline, CDR1 MNHEY and CDR2 SMNVEV (reference sequence). The CDR3 loop is CASSLPGSHTEAFF. CDR3 nucleotides: TGTGCCAGCAGTTTACCGGGGTCCCACACTGAAGCTTTCTTT.